The 32 T cell receptor beta chains presented below share a single source sample, sequenced in a study of T-cell memory formation after mild COVID-19. TCRdb called the 5' RACE reads again in MiXCR, with one record for every CDR3 protein. Seen here are 200,000 to 250,000 distinct CDR3 sequences, more than 8% observed once, and the top ten hold 22%. Specimen: PBMCs or a T cell subset sorted from them (not recorded which). All receptors come from a young man who had mild COVID-19 (a few samples of this study predate the infection). Cell type and time point are not known.

The V call is TRBV6-2 or TRBV6-3, the J call TRBJ1-5, with D hard to call. The V end was cut by 0 bases, the J end by 0 bases, with 18 bases between. There are 19 residues in the CDR3. From germline, CDR1 is MNHEY and CDR2 SVGEGT. In DNA, the CDR3 is TGTGCCAGCAGTTACTCGATCTCGGAGGCGAGGTATAGCAATCAGCCCCAGCATTTT. This codes for CASSYSISEARYSNQPQHF.

CDR3 in amino acids: CASSPGTGEGTDTQYF. CDR3 sequence (DNA): TGTGCCAGCAGCCCCGGGACAGGGGAGGGCACAGATACGCAGTATTTT. The chain employs TRBV11-3 and TRBJ2-3; 10 nucleotides agree with TRBD1. This CDR3 has 16 residues. CDR1 and CDR2 (germline): SGHNT, YENEEA. V trimming: 5 bases; J trimming: 1 base; junction bases outside the gene matches: 6.

This rearrangement joins TRBV10-3 to TRBJ2-1; 12 nucleotides align to TRBD2. CDR3 length: 14 amino acids. Germline CDR1 reads ENHRY; CDR2 reads SYGVKD. The V segment lost 5 bases and the J segment 7 bases; nucleotides outside the gene matches: 3. In DNA, the CDR3 is TGTGCCATCAGTCGACTAGCGGGGGAAAATGAGCAGTTCTTC. Translating gives CAISRLAGENEQFF.

This clonotype occurred once. This chain links TRBV9 with TRBJ2-5, with 16 nucleotides matching TRBD2. Per germline, CDR1 SGDLS and CDR2 YYNGEE. Trimming took 4 bases from V and 5 from J; bases not matched to a gene: 8. The CDR3 is 17 residues long. Here the CDR3 reads CASSTGTSGGAGETQYF. In DNA, the CDR3 is TGTGCCAGCAGCACCGGGACTAGCGGGGGGGCCGGGGAGACCCAGTACTTC.

This clonotype was recorded at least ten times. This chain uses TRBV12-3 or TRBV12-4 with TRBJ2-2; possible D gene TRBD1, 6 bases. This CDR3 region has 15 residues. Trimming removed 8 bases at V and 2 bases at J, with 15 bases between. CDR3 in amino acids: CASGLLQGNTGELFF. The CDR3 DNA reads TGTGCCAGCGGGCTTCTACAGGGAAACACCGGGGAGCTGTTTTTT.

V gene TRBV29-1 combines with J gene TRBJ2-7, with 10 bases aligning to TRBD2. Germline V gives CDR1 SQVTM, CDR2 ANQGSEA. The CDR3 has 14 residues. V lost 2 bases, J lost 4 bases, and 5 bases stayed unmatched. DNA of the CDR3: TGCAGCGTTGAACTTCAGCGGGGGGGTTACGAGCAGTACGTC. This codes for CSVELQRGGYEQYV.

V gene TRBV29-1 combines with J gene TRBJ2-1; 9 bases match TRBD1. In germline, CDR1 is SQVTM, CDR2 ANQGSEA. The CDR3 consists of 12 residues. J gave up 10 bases and V 6 bases, and 7 bases lay outside the gene matches. CDR3 sequence (DNA): TGCAGCGTGACGGGACAGGGAGGCGAGCAGTTCTTC. It codes for CSVTGQGGEQFF.

The chain employs TRBV9 and TRBJ2-7, with 10 bases identical to TRBD2. Per the germline V gene, CDR1 is SGDLS and CDR2 is YYNGEE. V dropped 4 bases and J dropped 3; count of bases not matched to a gene: 7. The CDR3 runs 15 residues. CDR3 residues: CASSLHSGGLYEQYF. The CDR3 nucleotides read TGTGCCAGCAGCCTACATAGCGGGGGGCTCTACGAGCAGTACTTC.

The chain recombines TRBV24-1 with TRBJ1-5; no clear D. The CDR3 has 12 residues. The ends were cut back, 5 bases at V and 14 bases at J, with 15 bases in the middle. Germline CDR1 is KGHDR and CDR2 is SFDVKD. The CDR3 sequence is CATSGLRGFKHF. For the CDR3, the DNA is TGTGCCACCAGTGGATTGCGCGGGTTTAAGCATTTT.

This clonotype was recorded many times. Written as DNA, the CDR3 is TGTGCCAGCAGCAAAAACAGGAACAATGAGCAGTTCTTC. Translated, it gives CASSKNRNNEQFF. The chain employs TRBV21-1 and TRBJ2-1; TRBD1, the table's D call, lacks a check against the DNA. TRBV21-1 counts as a pseudogene. The CDR3 contains 13 residues.

CDR3 loop: CASSFRSGGNKLNTGELFF. CDR3 bases: TGTGCCAGCAGTTTTAGGTCCGGGGGGAACAAATTGAACACCGGGGAGCTGTTTTTT. This chain joins TRBV12-3 or TRBV12-4 and TRBJ2-2; 7 nucleotides align to TRBD2. The V and J ends lost 3 bases and 1 base, in that order; junction bases with no gene match: 14. The CDR3 totals 19 residues.

The chain carries TRBV7-9 and TRBJ2-1; no definite D call. With 2 bases removed from V and 10 bases from J, the gap between germline ends came to 18 bases. CDR3 length: 15 residues. Germline CDR1 SEHNR, CDR2 FQNEAQ (reference sequence). The CDR3 bases are TGTGCCAGCAGCTTAAGGGATATCGGCACCTTGGAGCAGTTCTTC. Translated: CASSLRDIGTLEQFF.

V is TRBV12-3 or TRBV12-4 and J is TRBJ2-5; 9 bases align to TRBD1. With 5 bases clipped from V and 6 bases from J, the junction kept 7 bases outside the gene matches. The CDR3 spans 14 residues. CDR3 coding DNA: TGTGCCAGCAGTCAGCGGGACAGGGCACAGACCCAGTACTTC. Translation: CASSQRDRAQTQYF.

Only a few counts were recorded for this clonotype. This rearrangement joins TRBV11-2 to TRBJ2-5, with D possibly being TRBD2 (7 bases). V was trimmed by 6 bases and J by 7 bases, leaving 21 bases between them. CDR3 length: 15 amino acids. Germline CDR1 is SGHAT and CDR2 is FQNNGV. CDR3 sequence: CASRSPRRGGWTQYF. CDR3 bases: TGTGCCAGCAGGTCCCCCCGGAGGGGGGGCTGGACCCAGTACTTC.

The table lists this clonotype with many counts. The chain has TRBV25-1 and TRBJ2-1; 8 bases are shared with TRBD1. CDR1 is MGHDK, CDR2 SYGVNS, per germline. The V segment lost 5 bases and the J segment 10 bases; nucleotides outside the gene matches: 10. There are 14 residues in the CDR3. CDR3 in amino acids: CASSLRTGTLEQFF. The CDR3 DNA sequence: TGTGCCAGCAGTTTGCGGACAGGGACCTTGGAGCAGTTCTTC.

This clonotype was seen more than once but under ten times. The chain carries TRBV6-2 or TRBV6-3 and TRBJ2-2; possible D gene TRBD2, 6 bases. V was shortened by 6 bases and J by 13 bases, with 24 bases between the two germline ends. The CDR3 totals 15 residues. CDR1 and CDR2 from the germline V gene are MNHEY and SVGEGT. CDR3 amino acids: CASRPLGGTYGRLFF. CDR3 DNA sequence: TGTGCCAGCAGGCCCCTGGGGGGAACCTATGGCAGGCTGTTTTTT.

This clonotype was detected a few times. The rearrangement joins TRBV6-2 or TRBV6-3 to TRBJ2-7; D gene uncertain. Germline assignment: CDR1 MNHEY and CDR2 SVGEGT. The CDR3 loop spans 15 amino acids. The V end lost 2 bases, the J end lost 3 bases, and 14 bases lay between the germline ends. The CDR3 region has the DNA TGTGCCAGCAGTTACGGGGTGACTGTCGGCTACGAGCAGTACTTC. Its translation: CASSYGVTVGYEQYF.

This clonotype was picked up a small number of times. The chain carries TRBV20-1 and TRBJ1-2; 9 bases line up with TRBD1. The CDR3 length is 17 residues. The J segment lost 4 bases and the V segment lost 3 bases, leaving 15 bases of the junction unmatched. Germline lookup yields CDR1 DFQATT and CDR2 SNEGSKA (reference sequence). CDR3 DNA sequence: TGCAGTGCTAGGTACCGGGACAGGGAGGTTTCAGGCTATGGCTACACCTTC. Translating it yields CSARYRDREVSGYGYTF.

The CDR3 spells CASSLEAGASTDTQYF. The CDR3 region has the DNA TGTGCCAGCAGTTTGGAGGCGGGGGCTAGCACAGATACGCAGTATTTT. The V and J genes are TRBV12-3 or TRBV12-4 and TRBJ2-3; maybe TRBD2 (7 bases). This CDR3 has 16 amino acids. The ends were cut back, 3 bases at V and 0 bases at J, with 13 bases in the middle.

In this sample, this clonotype turned up a few times. This chain uses TRBV12-3 or TRBV12-4 with TRBJ1-2, with D perhaps matching TRBD1 (5 bases). CDR3 length equals 11 residues. V was shortened by 5 bases and J by 8 bases, with 9 bases between the two germline ends. Written as DNA, the CDR3 is TGTGCCAGCAGTCAAGGGGAAGGCTACACCTTC. Encoded protein: CASSQGEGYTF.

The chain has TRBV20-1 and TRBJ1-5; TRBD1 agrees at 9 bases. The CDR3 is 14 residues long. Germline V lookup: CDR1 DFQATT, CDR2 SNEGSKA (reference sequence). V lost 5 bases, J lost 4 bases, and 6 bases stayed unmatched. The chain's CDR3 is CSARQGGWNQPQHF. The CDR3 nucleotides are TGCAGTGCTCGACAGGGGGGGTGGAATCAGCCCCAGCATTTT.

Ten or more counts support this clonotype. The chain has TRBV4-1 and TRBJ1-6, with D tentatively TRBD1 (6 bases). This CDR3 region has 16 residues. V was shortened by 3 bases and J by 8 bases, with 17 bases between the two germline ends. CDR1 and CDR2 from the germline V gene are MGHRA and YSYEKL. In DNA, the CDR3 is TGCGCCAGCAGCCATCCCTGGGAGGACAGATATTCACCCCTCCACTTT. Encoded protein: CASSHPWEDRYSPLHF.

This clonotype has a handful of counts. The V gene is TRBV5-1, the J gene TRBJ2-7; unclear D gene. V lost 0 bases and J lost 6, with 7 bases in between. CDR3 length equals 12 residues. The V gene's germline CDR1 is SGHRS and CDR2 YFSETQ. CDR3 sequence reads: CASSLAPGEQYF. The CDR3 DNA sequence: TGCGCCAGCAGCTTGGCCCCCGGCGAGCAGTACTTC.

Only a few counts were recorded for this clonotype. The rearrangement uses TRBV5-5 and TRBJ2-5; TRBD2 might be the D (6 bases). Germline V gene sequence: CDR1 SGHKS, CDR2 YYEKEE (reference sequence). There are 16 residues in the CDR3. Trimming took off 0 bases at V and 5 bases at J, with 17 bases between the two ends. CDR3 loop: CASSLAASVMGETQYF. Written as DNA, the CDR3 is TGTGCCAGCAGCTTGGCGGCTAGCGTTATGGGCGAGACCCAGTACTTC.

This clonotype turned up a few times. CDR3 sequence (DNA): TGTGCCAGCAGCCGAGTAAAACAGGGTATAGGCAATGAGCAGTTCTTC. It translates to CASSRVKQGIGNEQFF. The chain combines TRBV7-9 with TRBJ2-1; TRBD1 is a possible D gene (6 bases). V gave up 5 bases and J gave up 6 bases, with 20 bases separating them. The CDR3 has 16 residues. Germline V lookup: CDR1 SEHNR, CDR2 FQNEAQ (reference sequence). The variable domain in full, completed from reference TRBV7-9 and TRBJ2-1, reads DTGVSQNPRHKITKRGQNVTFRCDPISEHNRLYWYRQTLGQGPEFLTYFQNEAQLEKSRLLSDRFSAERPKGSFSTLEIQRTEQGDSAMYLCASSRVKQGIGNEQFFGPGTRLTVL.

V is TRBV7-2 and J is TRBJ1-6, with D perhaps TRBD1 (5 bases). The CDR3 is made up of 13 amino acids. The germline V and J ends were trimmed by 3 bases and 6 bases, with 6 bases remaining between them. Germline CDR1 reads SGHTA; CDR2 reads FQGNSA. CDR3 in amino acids: CASSLQGNSPLHF. The CDR3 DNA sequence: TGTGCCAGCAGCTTGCAGGGTAATTCACCCCTCCACTTT.

This clonotype was seen only a few times. A junction boundary mismatches the germline segment, possibly from a read error. V is TRBV7-7 and J is TRBJ2-1; 8 nucleotides agree with TRBD2. Germline-derived CDR1 and CDR2 are SSHAT and FNYEAQ (reference sequence). The CDR3 spans 13 residues. The CDR3 DNA reads as TGTGCTAGCAGCTTTGGGACTAGAAGTGAGCAGTTCTTC. Translating it yields CASSFGTRSEQFF.

This clonotype was observed a handful of times. The chain's CDR3 is CASSSGPSYEQYV. For the CDR3, the DNA is TGTGCCAGCAGTTCCGGGCCCTCCTACGAGCAGTACGTC. This chain connects TRBV12-3 or TRBV12-4 to TRBJ2-7; D is undetermined. CDR3 size: 13 residues. Trimming pared 4 bases from V and 0 bases from J, leaving 7 bases between.

V usage is TRBV28 and J usage is TRBJ2-1; D is undetermined. This CDR3 is built from 15 residues. Trimming shortened V by 3 bases and J by 5 bases, and 14 bases separated the two germline ends. CDR1 and CDR2 (germline): MDHEN, SYDVKM. In DNA form, the CDR3 reads TGTGCCAGCAGTTTTAGGATCAGATCGAACAATGAGCAGTTCTTC. It is translated as CASSFRIRSNNEQFF.

The chain couples TRBV7-9 to TRBJ2-5; possibly TRBD1 or TRBD2 for D (5 bases each). The CDR3 is 16 amino acids. The V gene's germline CDR1 is SEHNR and CDR2 FQNEAQ (reference sequence). Between the trimmed V and J ends, which lost 5 bases and 0 bases, there was a span of 16 bases. The CDR3 loop reads CASSSRDGSNQETQYF. DNA of the CDR3: TGTGCCAGCAGCAGTAGGGACGGATCAAACCAAGAGACCCAGTACTTC. The entire variable domain, with the rest obtained from reference TRBV7-9 and TRBJ2-5, is as follows: DTGVSQNPRHKITKRGQNVTFRCDPISEHNRLYWYRQTLGQGPEFLTYFQNEAQLEKSRLLSDRFSAERPKGSFSTLEIQRTEQGDSAMYLCASSSRDGSNQETQYFGPGTRLLVL.

This clonotype was seen ten or more times. The genes are TRBV5-5 and TRBJ2-6; no reliable D call. Per germline, CDR1 SGHKS and CDR2 YYEKEE (reference sequence). The CDR3 has 16 amino acids. V was cut by 0 bases and J by 0 bases, with 7 bases left in between. The CDR3 loop reads CASSLDVSSGANVLTF. The CDR3 region has the DNA TGTGCCAGCAGCTTGGATGTTAGCTCTGGGGCCAACGTCCTGACTTTC.

The rearrangement uses TRBV4-1 and TRBJ2-5; 10 positions match TRBD2. V gave up 0 bases and J gave up 1 base; unmatched junction bases: 8. Germline assignment: CDR1 MGHRA and CDR2 YSYEKL. CDR3 length: 18 amino acids. CDR3 sequence reads: CASSQDDASGGLQETQYF. The CDR3 nucleotides read TGCGCCAGCAGCCAAGACGACGCTAGCGGGGGCCTCCAAGAGACCCAGTACTTC.